The source of this TCR beta chain is a study of blood T cell repertoires in COVID-19. Background on the study: From the United States, Italy and Spain came samples of acute and convalescent COVID-19. From T cells, B-cell-depleted T cells, or PBMCs came the material, which was cDNA or gDNA.

In germline, CDR1 is MNHEY, CDR2 SVGAGI. V was cut by 4 bases and J by 2 bases, with 8 bases left in between. The CDR3 has 13 residues. In the original analysis: Reference gene primer amplification in the assay estimated nucleated cell counts. The data were produced by immunoSEQ multiplex PCR, yet TCRdb's version contains in-frame clones alone and is incomplete. V and J calls and clone size come straight from that table; D and trimming were deduced from the DNA. This sample yields around 65,000 clones, of which around 86% are seen a single time; around 13% belongs to the top ten. The chain has TRBV6-5 and TRBJ2-5; D may be TRBD2 (6 bases). The sequencing input was peripheral blood. The receptor's source is a human donor in a cohort sampled during active COVID-19. DNA for the CDR3: TGTGCCAGCAGTTTCGGGGGACAAGAGACCCAGTACTTC. Its protein is CASSFGGQETQYF.